Each of the 14 T cell receptor beta chains below was sequenced from the same sample in a study of T cells in women clearing cervical HPV infection. Profiled with immunoSEQ multiplex PCR; TCRdb holds only in-frame clones, not every one. In total, the table holds about 48,000 clones. Sequenced material: blood buffy coat. The origin of the receptors is a woman between 18 and 69 years old with a cervical HPV16 infection that either progressed to CIN3+ or cleared (not recorded which).

Notes on this clone: The read ends 3 residues before the CDR3 terminus; that terminus is restored from the germline J gene. This chain uses TRBV19 with TRBJ1-2; TRBD1 matches at 9 bases. The CDR3 consists of 14 residues. Germline CDR1 LNHDA, CDR2 SQIVND (reference sequence). V lost 8 bases and J lost 4; bases outside the gene matches: 8. CDR3 protein: CASSRDRVGYGYTF. The sequenced CDR3 bases are TGTGCCAGTTCAAGGGACAGGGTAGGCTATGGC.

The CDR3: CASSLGAREAYEQYF. CDR3 DNA, as far as it was read: TGTGCCAGCAGCTTAGGGGCGCGGGAGGCGTACGAG. The gene calls are TRBV13 and TRBJ2-7; the match to TRBD2 covers 8 bases. Read sequence stops 3 residues before the CDR3 end, and the germline J gene provides the missing end. This CDR3 contains 15 residues. Germline CDR1 is PRHDT and CDR2 is FYEKMQ (reference sequence). V shed 0 bases and J 4 bases; nucleotides not matched to a gene: 5.

A note on this clone: The CDR3 goes on 3 residues after the read ends, and that part is filled in from the germline J gene. The chain uses TRBV20-1 and TRBJ1-2; D is unresolved. V was trimmed by 0 bases and J by 5 bases, leaving 19 bases between them. The CDR3 is 16 residues long. Germline values: CDR1 DFQATT, CDR2 SNEGSKA (reference sequence). The CDR3 loop is CSARERWRTYGYGYTF. The CDR3 DNA, read in part, is TGCAGTGCTAGAGAGAGGTGGAGGACTTACGGTTATGGC.

Concerning this clone itself: The read falls 3 residues short of the CDR3 end, and the missing part is taken from the germline J gene. This sequence joins TRBV20-1 and TRBJ2-3, with D possibly being TRBD1 (5 bases). This CDR3 has 12 amino acids. Trimming removed 3 bases at V and 2 bases at J, with 6 bases between. In germline, CDR1 is DFQATT, CDR2 SNEGSKA (reference sequence). CDR3 sequence reads: CSARGPTDTQYF. CDR3 DNA, as far as it was read: TGCAGTGCTAGGGGGCCCACAGATACG.

Of note for this clone: The read falls 3 residues short of the CDR3 end, and the missing part is taken from the germline J gene. The chain joins TRBV30 to TRBJ1-1; 9 nucleotides align to TRBD1. The trim removed 4 bases at V and 5 bases at J, leaving 14 bases unmatched. Germline CDR1 and CDR2: GTSNPN and SVGIG (reference sequence). This CDR3 region has 16 residues. Incomplete CDR3 DNA: TGTGCCTGGACCCAAGGGTGGACAGGGGCTGGAACTGAA. It translates to CAWTQGWTGAGTE. The entire CDR3 protein reads CAWTQGWTGAGTEAFF.

The CDR3: CASSLGAGLDGYTF. CDR3 DNA (partial): TGCGCCAGCAGCTTGGGGGCAGGGCTAGATGGC. V usage is TRBV5-1 and J usage is TRBJ1-2; D possibly corresponds to TRBD1 (5 bases). The DNA ends 3 residues before the CDR3 does, and the rest of the CDR3 is filled in from the germline J gene. Trimming cost V 0 bases and J 6 bases, with 12 bases left between them. Per germline, CDR1 SGHRS and CDR2 YFSETQ. This CDR3 contains 14 residues.

For this clone: Read sequence stops 3 residues before the CDR3 end, and the germline J gene provides the missing end. V usage is TRBV5-1 and J usage is TRBJ2-7; D might be TRBD1 (6 bases). V lost 4 bases and J lost 3, with 8 bases in between. Germline V CDR1 and CDR2: SGHRS, YFSETQ. The CDR3 is 12 residues long. The sequenced CDR3 bases are TGCGCCAGCAGCAAGGGGGACTACGAG. Protein sequence: CASSKGDYE. The CDR3 in its entirety is CASSKGDYEQYF.

As concerns this clone: The CDR3 is cut off 3 residues early in the read; its end comes from the germline J gene. The chain links TRBV6-2 or TRBV6-3 to TRBJ2-7, with 11 nucleotides matching TRBD1. After removal of 6 bases from V and 4 bases from J, the junction contained 14 bases not matched to a gene. Germline assignment: CDR1 MNHEY and CDR2 SVGEGT. The CDR3 totals 17 residues. This chain's CDR3 is CASSLGQGQGAFYEQYF. CDR3 DNA, as far as it was read: TGTGCCAGCAGCCTTGGACAAGGACAGGGGGCGTTTTACGAG.

Regarding this clone: A read error may account for a junction end that differs from germline. Sequencing ends 3 residues short of the CDR3 end; the germline J gene provides the rest. The chain recombines TRBV4-2 with TRBJ2-7; D possibly corresponds to TRBD1 (6 bases). The CDR3 length is 15 residues. Germline CDR1 reads LGHNA; CDR2 reads YNFKEQ. The CDR3 loop is CASSPSHGTPYEQYF. The part of the CDR3 DNA that was read is TGCGCCAGCAGCCCCAGCCACGGGACACCCTACGAG.

Notes on this clone: The read ends 3 residues early relative to the CDR3; the germline J gene fills the gap. This sample includes further DNA sequences coding for the same CDR3. This sequence joins TRBV6-1 and TRBJ2-7, with TRBD2 identical over 10 bases. CDR3 length: 15 amino acids. J was trimmed by 4 bases and V by 1 base; bases with no gene match: 4. The V gene's germline CDR1 is MNHNS and CDR2 SASEGT. The CDR3 DNA, read in part, is TGTGCCAGCAGTGAAGGGATAGCGGGAGGATACGAG. It yields the protein CASSEGIAGGYE. Given in full, the CDR3 is CASSEGIAGGYEQYF.

Remarks on this clone: With the read ending 3 residues before the CDR3 end, the germline J gene is used to fill in that end. The rearrangement uses TRBV20-1 and TRBJ2-7; 8 nucleotides agree with TRBD1. The germline CDR1 and CDR2 sequences are DFQATT and SNEGSKA (reference sequence). The CDR3 loop spans 13 amino acids. Trimming at V came to 3 bases and at J to 6 bases, leaving 7 bases not matched to a gene. Here the CDR3 reads CSASPRTGFEQYF. CDR3 bases read: TGCAGTGCTAGCCCCAGGACAGGGTTCGAG.

Of note for this clone: The sequence runs out 3 residues before the end of the CDR3; the remainder is reconstructed from the germline J gene. The V gene is TRBV19, the J gene TRBJ1-5; 9 bases match TRBD1. CDR3 length equals 16 residues. Germline assignment: CDR1 LNHDA and CDR2 SQIVND (reference sequence). The V gene end was trimmed by 6 bases and the J gene end by 0 bases; junction bases not matched to a gene: 6. Partial CDR3 DNA: TGTGCCAGTAGGGGACAGGGCGGAGGTAGCAATCAGCCC. Its protein product is CASRGQGGGSNQP. The whole CDR3 protein is CASRGQGGGSNQPQHF.

Remarks on this clone: With the read ending 3 residues before the CDR3 end, the germline J gene is used to fill in that end. V usage is TRBV6-2 or TRBV6-3 and J usage is TRBJ2-7, with a possible D match to TRBD1 (6 bases). The CDR3 loop spans 13 amino acids. Per germline, CDR1 MNHEY and CDR2 SVGEGT. V was clipped by 6 bases and J by 4 bases, with 13 bases between them. The CDR3: CASRPGAGYEQYF. CDR3 DNA, as far as it was read: TGTGCCAGCAGACCAGGGGCTGGTTACGAG.

In the case of this clone: Read coverage stops 3 residues before the CDR3 terminus; the germline J gene supplies the remainder. The chain combines TRBV4-2 with TRBJ2-3; TRBD2 is a possible D gene (6 bases). The germline gives CDR1 LGHNA, CDR2 YNFKEQ. V lost 7 bases, J lost 0 bases, and 20 bases lay in between. This CDR3 has 17 amino acids. CDR3 sequence reads: CASTHLPAGTSTDTQYF. Incomplete CDR3 DNA: TGTGCCAGCACCCATTTACCAGCGGGCACTAGCACAGATACG.